This TCR beta chain originates from a study of blood T cell repertoires in COVID-19. Symptom resolution, clearance, or two negative PCRs marked donors in Cohort 3 as recovered. CDR1 MDHEN and CDR2 SYDVKM come from the germline V gene. Trimming shortened V by 5 bases and J by 10 bases, and 15 bases separated the two germline ends. The CDR3 contains 14 residues. Authors' processing steps: Scientists estimated how many nucleated cells there were by amplifying reference gene primers. Only in-frame clones appear in the TCRdb table, and some are missing; sequencing was by immunoSEQ multiplex PCR. D and trimming come from the DNA, and the V and J calls and clone size come from that table. The table has some 350,000 clones, about 87% seen once; the top ten hold about 5%.

The sequenced sample was PBMCs or T cells enriched from blood (not recorded which). The origin of this receptor is a man aged 30 to 39 who had recovered from COVID-19. The V gene is TRBV28, the J gene TRBJ1-6, with a tentative D call TRBD1 (5 bases). This CDR3 is CASSTGPRESPLHF. The DNA of the CDR3 is TGTGCCAGCAGTACGGGACCCCGGGAGTCACCCCTCCACTTT.